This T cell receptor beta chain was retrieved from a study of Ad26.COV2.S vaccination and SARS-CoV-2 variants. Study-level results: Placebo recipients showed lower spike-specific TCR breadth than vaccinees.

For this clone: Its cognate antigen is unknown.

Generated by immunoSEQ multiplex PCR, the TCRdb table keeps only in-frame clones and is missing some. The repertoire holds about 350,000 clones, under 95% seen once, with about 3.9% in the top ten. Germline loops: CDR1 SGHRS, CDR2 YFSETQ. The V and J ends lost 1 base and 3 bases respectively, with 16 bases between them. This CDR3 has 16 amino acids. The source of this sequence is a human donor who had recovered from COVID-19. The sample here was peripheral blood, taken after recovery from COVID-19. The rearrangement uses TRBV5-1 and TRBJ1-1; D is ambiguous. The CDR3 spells CASSLYRQVEDTEAFF. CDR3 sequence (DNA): TGCGCCAGCAGCTTGTATCGGCAGGTCGAAGACACTGAAGCTTTCTTT.